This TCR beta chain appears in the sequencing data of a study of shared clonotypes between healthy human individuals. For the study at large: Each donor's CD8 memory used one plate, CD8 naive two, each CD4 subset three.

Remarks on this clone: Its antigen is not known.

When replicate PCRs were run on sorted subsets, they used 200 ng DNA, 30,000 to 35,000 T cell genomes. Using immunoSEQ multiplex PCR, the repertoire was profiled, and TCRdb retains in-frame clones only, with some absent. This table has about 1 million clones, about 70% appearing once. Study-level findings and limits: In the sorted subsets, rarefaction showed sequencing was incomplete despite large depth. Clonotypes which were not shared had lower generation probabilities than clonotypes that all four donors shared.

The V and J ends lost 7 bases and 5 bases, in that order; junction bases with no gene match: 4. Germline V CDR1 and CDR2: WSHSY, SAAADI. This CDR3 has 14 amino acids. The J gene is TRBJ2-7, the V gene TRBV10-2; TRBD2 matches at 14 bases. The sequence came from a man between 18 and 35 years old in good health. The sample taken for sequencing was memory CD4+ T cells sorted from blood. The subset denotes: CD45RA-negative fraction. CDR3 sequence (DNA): TGCGCCAGCACACCGACTAGCGGGAGGGACGAGCAGTACTTC. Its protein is CASTPTSGRDEQYF.